This T cell receptor (beta chain) comes out of a study of identical twins (dated by TCRdb to the mid-2010s). General notes on the study: To test whether fetal clonotypes persist, the study used deep sequencing on TCR alpha and beta repertoires from monozygotic twins, unrelated adults of various ages, and cord blood. Replicate twin experiments were performed at different times using different library preparation protocols to rule out contamination.

About this clonotype: Its antigen remains undetermined. Nothing much larger sits one base from this clone, and base qualities are not available.

From the cysteine through the phenylalanine, the CDR3 covers 16 amino acids. Just the 48-base CDR3 DNA is kept, in frame starting at base 1. The trim is 1 base for V and 7 bases for J, with a gap of 18 bases between the germline ends. The germline V gene sets CDR1 to MGHRA and CDR2 to YSYEKL. Only healthy Caucasian donors were included. Three pairs of female monozygotic twins, all aged about 18 to 29 years, made up the twin cohort. Positive isolation kits from Invitrogen were used to isolate CD4+ and CD8+ T cell populations. Paper-wide results and their limitations: Compared with coincidental sharing between unrelated individuals, out-of-frame TCR alpha sequences shared between twins had an excess of sequences with low generation probability. Excess twin sharing in beta out-of-frame sequences was weaker because fewer shared sequences lowered the signal-to-noise ratio. Zero-insertion analyses could be partly confounded by invariant T cells such as MAIT and iNKT, although diverse VJ usage argued against such confounding for most clonotypes. Recombination models systematically underestimated out-of-frame TCR alpha sharing in monozygotic twins but agreed with sharing between unrelated individuals. Fewer insertions were carried by abundant cord blood beta clonotypes; a weaker similar trend was observed in young adult naive repertoires, while no such trend was observed in memory repertoires. Because the same donors could not be followed over many years, the conclusions relied on cross-sectional statistical analysis.

Libraries were built with 5' RACE. The reads were generated on an Illumina HiSeq 2000. Template switching introduced a universal primer binding site; the final cDNA contained a unique molecular identifier, enabling accurate counting of TCR cDNA molecules. First-strand cDNA for TCR alpha and beta chains was synthesized from specific primers in the conserved constant-segment region. To control for contamination, each cDNA library was double barcoded with a SMART-Mk sample barcode plus Illumina barcodes. TruSeq adapter sequences along with Illumina sample barcodes were introduced in two successive PCR steps. The Illumina HiSeq platform was used with custom primers to sequence TCR alpha and beta cDNA libraries. The paper's data handling went like this. MiGEC was used to process raw reads and extract unique molecular identifiers, and MiXCR was used to find CDR3 positions. For each individual, recombination models were inferred using an EM algorithm with the repgenHMM and IGoR tools. The analysis of shared clonotypes was done with the tcR package in R, with sharing normalized by the product of cloneset sizes. To study raw recombination without the effects of thymic and clonal selection, out-of-frame nonproductive sequences were analyzed. The raw public data were reprocessed by TCRdb itself: fastp quality trimming at Q25, MiXCR clonotype calling, in-frame beta chains only. Rows with one shared CDR3 protein collapse into an entry with the most common genes and DNA. The V and J calls here are based on TCRdb, not the publication. Counted in this sample were just over 450,000 distinct CDR3 sequences; 13% to 15% of them appeared once. The top ten hold about 0.53% of the sample.

A further study also used this sample, focusing on yellow fever vaccine responses in identical twins. Taken from the second paper: According to the authors, the vaccine-induced T cell response in identical twins seemed to be partly convergent and partly specific to each individual. In the study, vaccine-responding T cell clones were precisely tracked in identical twins.

Specimen: CD4+ T cells sorted from blood. The chain is encoded by TRBV4-1 joined to TRBJ2-3, with no confidently assigned D gene. The receptor was isolated from a woman under 30 in good health. This receptor carries the CDR3 CASSQGPGLTRNTQYF. The DNA reads as follows: TGCGCCAGCAGCCAAGGGCCGGGCCTAACGCGGAATACGCAGTATTTT.